This T cell receptor beta chain came from a study of cytomegalovirus exposure and HLA in healthy donors. As for the study in general: From about 180 million T cells, an earlier analysis saw 100 million to 140 million unique TCR beta sequences. Early release data held 85 million or so unique TCRs from HLA-typed donors.

Turning to this clone: The antigen remains unidentified.

Study-wide findings and caveats: Presence/absence analyses treated sequencing depth as roughly uniform across donors. The number of N-insertions in an Asian-associated ancestry cluster was reportedly below the roughly 660-donor mean in a later analysis.

Germline loops: CDR1 KGHSH, CDR2 LQKENI. Trimming took 3 bases from V and 6 from J, leaving 6 bases between them. The CDR3 consists of 12 residues. The PCR employed 60 Vbeta primers together with 13 Jbeta primers. TCRdb keeps only in-frame clones here, not all; method: immunoSEQ multiplex PCR. Recorded here are about 78,000 clones; the top ten clones represent approximately 7.5%. V is TRBV18 and J is TRBJ1-5; D is uncertain. Specimen: PBMCs. This receptor was obtained from a female donor in good health and CMV-seropositive. CDR3: CASSPSGQPQHF. Here the CDR3 DNA reads TGTGCCAGCTCACCGTCCGGTCAGCCCCAGCATTTT.